Listed below are T cell receptor beta chains from one sample, sequenced in a study of T cells after yellow fever vaccination. TCRdb redid the calling of the 5' RACE reads with MiXCR, one entry per CDR3 protein. The sample holds tens of thousands of distinct CDR3 sequences, approximately 8% seen once. Sequenced here: CD8+ T cells sorted from PBMCs, sampled on the day of the yellow fever booster vaccination. Receptors were obtained from a young man who received the YFV17D yellow fever vaccine. CDR3s include the opening cysteine and the closing phenylalanine or tryptophan. Not all rows give a size; the values are once, few, many and, for expanded clones, a class.

clone size: few
V gene: TRBV25-1
J gene: TRBJ2-7
CDR3 protein: CATETGGAEQYF

clone size: few
V gene: TRBV12-3/TRBV12-4
J gene: TRBJ1-6
CDR3 protein: CASREQGNSPLHF

clone size: few
V gene: TRBV6-2/TRBV6-3
J gene: TRBJ2-1
CDR3 protein: CACLGGVINEQFF

clone size: few
V gene: TRBV4-3
J gene: TRBJ2-1
CDR3 protein: CASSQDLGGSYNEQFF

clone size: few
V gene: TRBV20-1
J gene: TRBJ2-3
CDR3 protein: CSTPSSTYTDTQYF

clone size: -
V gene: TRBV7-9
J gene: TRBJ2-7
CDR3 protein: CASSLPGGDEQYF

clone size: many
V gene: TRBV6-2/TRBV6-3
J gene: TRBJ2-7
CDR3 protein: CASSYPHSEQYF

clone size: few
V gene: TRBV6-1
J gene: TRBJ2-7
CDR3 protein: CASSEAGGVYEQYF

clone size: -
V gene: TRBV7-9
J gene: TRBJ2-2
CDR3 protein: CASSGWTSGRAPGELFF

clone size: -
V gene: TRBV20-1
J gene: TRBJ2-1
CDR3 protein: CSASPDSAYNEQFF

clone size: -
V gene: TRBV9
J gene: TRBJ2-2
CDR3 protein: CASSGRTGELFF

clone size: -
V gene: TRBV14
J gene: TRBJ2-1
CDR3 protein: CASKRGSGEQFF

clone size: -
V gene: TRBV28
J gene: TRBJ2-3
CDR3 protein: CASSPRGGMAGDTQYF

clone size: few
V gene: TRBV11-2
J gene: TRBJ2-3
CDR3 protein: CASSFPDGRMSTDTQYF

clone size: few
V gene: TRBV30
J gene: TRBJ2-1
CDR3 protein: CAWKGSSYNEQFF

clone size: -
V gene: TRBV4-3
J gene: TRBJ1-2
CDR3 protein: CASSQGGRELYGYTF

clone size: few
V gene: TRBV9
J gene: TRBJ2-1
CDR3 protein: CASSVPSQIHPGLAGSSSYNEQFF

clone size: -
V gene: TRBV4-1
J gene: TRBJ2-7
CDR3 protein: CASSRGGGNYEQYF

clone size: few
V gene: TRBV27
J gene: TRBJ2-6
CDR3 protein: CASSPTWVAGANVLTF

clone size: -
V gene: TRBV20-1
J gene: TRBJ2-7
CDR3 protein: CSAVGVNSYEQYF

clone size: -
V gene: TRBV28
J gene: TRBJ1-2
CDR3 protein: CASSLSGGDGYTF

clone size: few
V gene: TRBV2
J gene: TRBJ2-7
CDR3 protein: CASSEVGAYEQYF

clone size: -
V gene: TRBV20-1
J gene: TRBJ2-7
CDR3 protein: CSARDSSGTYEQYF

clone size: few
V gene: TRBV11-2
J gene: TRBJ2-7
CDR3 protein: CASSPGASGYEQYF

clone size: -
V gene: TRBV6-2/TRBV6-3
J gene: TRBJ2-7
CDR3 protein: CASSYYDRGSSYEQYF

clone size: few
V gene: TRBV6-5
J gene: TRBJ2-1
CDR3 protein: CASSWRLAGGRDEQFF

clone size: few
V gene: TRBV5-1
J gene: TRBJ2-7
CDR3 protein: CASSLTGTGNEQYF

clone size: -
V gene: TRBV7-6
J gene: TRBJ2-1
CDR3 protein: CASSLFSRGAYNEQFF

clone size: many
V gene: TRBV28
J gene: TRBJ2-3
CDR3 protein: CASSFGAGGGDTQYF

clone size: few
V gene: TRBV7-6
J gene: TRBJ2-1
CDR3 protein: CASSRGYGDEQFF

clone size: -
V gene: TRBV10-2
J gene: TRBJ2-2
CDR3 protein: CASGGLAGRTGELFF

clone size: -
V gene: TRBV27
J gene: TRBJ2-3
CDR3 protein: CASSLSSAKDTQYF

clone size: few
V gene: TRBV7-9
J gene: TRBJ2-3
CDR3 protein: CASSLGLSTDTQYF

clone size: many
V gene: TRBV5-1
J gene: TRBJ2-7
CDR3 protein: CASGPTSGSYEQYF